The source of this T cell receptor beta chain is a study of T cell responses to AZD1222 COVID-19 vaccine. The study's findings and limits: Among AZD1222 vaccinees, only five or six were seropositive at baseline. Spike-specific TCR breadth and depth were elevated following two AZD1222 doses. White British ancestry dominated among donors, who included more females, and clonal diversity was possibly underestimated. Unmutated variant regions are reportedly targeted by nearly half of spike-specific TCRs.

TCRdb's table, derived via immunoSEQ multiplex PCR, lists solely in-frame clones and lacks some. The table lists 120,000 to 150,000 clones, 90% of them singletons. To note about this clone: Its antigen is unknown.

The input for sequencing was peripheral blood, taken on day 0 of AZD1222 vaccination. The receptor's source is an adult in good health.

The CDR3 nucleotides are TGCGCCAGCAGCTTCGGGACTAGCGGTAACAATGAGCAGTTCTTC. Translation: CASSFGTSGNNEQFF. This sequence joins TRBV5-1 and TRBJ2-1, with 11 bases lining up with TRBD2. CDR3 size: 15 residues. Germline V gene data show CDR1 as SGHRS and CDR2 as YFSETQ. V was clipped by 2 bases and J by 5 bases; unmatched bases: 3.